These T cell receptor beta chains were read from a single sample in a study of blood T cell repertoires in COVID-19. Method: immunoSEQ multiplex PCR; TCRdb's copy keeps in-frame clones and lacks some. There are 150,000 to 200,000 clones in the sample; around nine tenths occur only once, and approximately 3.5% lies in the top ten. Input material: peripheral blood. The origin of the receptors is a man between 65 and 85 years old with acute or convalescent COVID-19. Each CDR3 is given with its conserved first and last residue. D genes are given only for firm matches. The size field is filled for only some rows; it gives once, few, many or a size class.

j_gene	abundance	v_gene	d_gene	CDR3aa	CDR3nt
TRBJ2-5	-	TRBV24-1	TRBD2	CATSDTPSGRTQETQYF	TGTGCCACCAGTGATACCCCTAGCGGGAGGACCCAAGAGACCCAGTACTTC
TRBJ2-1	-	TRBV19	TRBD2	CASSPRGGSYNEQFF	TGTGCCAGTAGCCCTCGGGGCGGGAGCTACAATGAGCAGTTCTTC
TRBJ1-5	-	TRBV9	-	CASSVEPGVDQPQHF	TGTGCCAGCAGCGTAGAGCCCGGGGTGGATCAGCCCCAGCATTTT
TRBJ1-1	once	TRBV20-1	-	CSARDENGAFF	TGCAGTGCTAGAGATGAGAACGGAGCTTTCTTT
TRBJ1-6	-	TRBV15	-	CATSQDNSPLHF	TGTGCCACCAGTCAGGATAATTCACCCCTCCACTTT
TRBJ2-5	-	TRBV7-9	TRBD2	CASRDQLAGQETQYF	TGTGCCAGCAGGGATCAACTAGCGGGCCAAGAGACCCAGTACTTC
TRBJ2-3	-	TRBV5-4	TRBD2	CASSSKRGEKDTQYF	TGTGCCAGCAGCAGTAAGCGGGGGGAGAAAGATACGCAGTATTTT
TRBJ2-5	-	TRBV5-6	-	CASSLTGTEETQYF	TGTGCCAGCAGCTTGACAGGGACCGAAGAGACCCAGTACTTC
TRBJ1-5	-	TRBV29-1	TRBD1	CSVAGGTGLGQPQHF	TGCAGCGTTGCGGGAGGGACAGGGCTGGGTCAGCCCCAGCATTTT
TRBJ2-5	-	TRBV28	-	CASSTGQLQETQYF	TGTGCCAGCAGCACCGGACAGCTTCAAGAGACCCAGTACTTC
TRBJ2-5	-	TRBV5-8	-	CASSLIQGQETQYF	TGTGCCAGCAGCCTGATACAGGGACAAGAGACCCAGTACTTC
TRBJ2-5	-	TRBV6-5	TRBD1	CASIIWDRAQETQYF	TGTGCCAGCATAATTTGGGACAGGGCGCAAGAGACCCAGTACTTC
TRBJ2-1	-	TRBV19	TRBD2	CASRLKREVLEQFF	TGTGCCAGTAGATTAAAGCGGGAGGTATTAGAGCAGTTCTTC
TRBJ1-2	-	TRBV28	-	CASRETEVYGYTF	TGTGCCAGCAGGGAGACAGAAGTTTATGGCTACACCTTC
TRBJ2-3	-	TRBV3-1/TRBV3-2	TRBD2	CASSLGLAVIPDTQYF	TGTGCCAGCAGCCTTGGACTAGCGGTAATCCCAGATACGCAGTATTTT
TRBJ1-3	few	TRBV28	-	CASTSGGSGNTIYF	TGTGCCAGCACCTCGGGGGGCAGTGGAAACACCATATATTTT
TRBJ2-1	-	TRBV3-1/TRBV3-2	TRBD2	CASSQVGSGSGEQFF	TGTGCCAGCAGCCAGGTGGGTAGCGGGAGCGGGGAGCAGTTCTTC
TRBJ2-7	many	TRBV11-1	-	CASSHRGSYYEQYF	TGTGCCAGCAGCCACCGGGGTTCCTACTACGAGCAGTACTTC
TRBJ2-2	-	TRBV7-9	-	CASSFIGELFF	TGTGCCAGCAGCTTTATCGGGGAGCTGTTTTTT
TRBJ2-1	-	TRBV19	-	CASSFRTPAVIGEQFF	TGTGCCAGTAGTTTCCGGACTCCGGCGGTTATCGGTGAGCAGTTCTTC
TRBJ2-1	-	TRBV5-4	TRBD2	CASSLGTSGGSNNEQFF	TGTGCCAGCAGCTTGGGGACTAGCGGTGGGTCTAACAATGAGCAGTTCTTC
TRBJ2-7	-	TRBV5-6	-	CASSWPGEDYEQYF	TGTGCCAGCAGCTGGCCGGGGGAGGACTACGAGCAGTACTTC
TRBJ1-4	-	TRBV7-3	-	CASSYPRGGSEKLFF	TGTGCCAGCAGTTACCCGCGGGGGGGTTCCGAAAAACTGTTTTTT
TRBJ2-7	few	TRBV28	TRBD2	CASSTRDYSRRYEQYF	TGTGCCAGCAGCACCCGGGACTACTCTCGACGATACGAGCAGTACTTC
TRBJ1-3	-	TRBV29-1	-	CSVEEARGNTIYF	TGCAGCGTTGAAGAGGCCAGAGGGAACACCATATATTTT
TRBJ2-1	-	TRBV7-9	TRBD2	CASSPPGLAGNEQFF	TGTGCCAGCAGCCCTCCGGGACTAGCCGGCAATGAGCAGTTCTTC
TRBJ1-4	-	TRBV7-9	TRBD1	CASSQDRGIASEKLFF	TGTGCCAGCAGCCAGGACAGGGGAATAGCTAGTGAAAAACTGTTTTTT
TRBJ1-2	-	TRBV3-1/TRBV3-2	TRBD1	CASSRDSYLYGYTF	TGTGCCAGCAGTCGGGACAGCTACCTATATGGCTACACCTTC
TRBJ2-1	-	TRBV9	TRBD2	CASSVFSAGGNEQFF	TGTGCCAGCAGCGTTTTTAGCGCGGGAGGTAATGAGCAGTTCTTC
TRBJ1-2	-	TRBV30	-	CAFIREGTLWGYTF	TGTGCCTTCATCCGGGAGGGCACCCTCTGGGGCTACACCTTC
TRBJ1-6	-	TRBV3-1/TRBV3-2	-	CASSPGVSPLHF	TGTGCCAGCAGCCCCGGAGTATCACCCCTCCACTTT
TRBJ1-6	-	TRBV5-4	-	CASSRWGVNSPLHF	TGTGCCAGCAGCAGATGGGGGGTAAATTCACCCCTCCACTTT
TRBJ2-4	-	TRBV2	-	CATSSGLPDIQYF	TGTGCCACCTCTTCGGGACTCCCGGACATTCAGTACTTC
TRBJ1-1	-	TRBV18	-	CASSGSQYSNTEAFF	TGTGCCAGCTCAGGGTCACAGTACTCGAACACTGAAGCTTTCTTT
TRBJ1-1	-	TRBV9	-	CASSATPSGEAFF	TGTGCCAGCAGCGCCACCCCCTCGGGTGAAGCTTTCTTT
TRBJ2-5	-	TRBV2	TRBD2	CASSPRTSGETQYF	TGTGCCAGCAGTCCTCGGACTAGCGGGGAGACCCAGTACTTC
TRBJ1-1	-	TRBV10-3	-	CAIAAGWDTEAFF	TGTGCCATCGCCGCGGGGTGGGACACTGAAGCTTTCTTT
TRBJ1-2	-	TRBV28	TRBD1	CASSFGTANYGYTF	TGTGCCAGCAGCTTTGGGACAGCTAACTATGGCTACACCTTC
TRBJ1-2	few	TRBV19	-	CASSIVGRAGQLYGYTF	TGTGCCAGTAGTATAGTCGGACGGGCAGGGCAACTCTATGGCTACACCTTC
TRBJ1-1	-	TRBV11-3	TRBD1	CASSYRGHTEAFF	TGTGCCAGCAGCTACAGGGGGCACACTGAAGCTTTCTTT
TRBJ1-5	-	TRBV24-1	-	CATSVRDLNQPQHF	TGTGCCACCAGTGTCAGGGATCTTAATCAGCCCCAGCATTTT
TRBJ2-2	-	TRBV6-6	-	CASSYPGQFNTGELFF	TGTGCCAGCAGTTACCCAGGACAGTTCAACACCGGGGAGCTGTTTTTT
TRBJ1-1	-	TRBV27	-	CASSLNQYTEAFF	TGTGCCAGCAGTTTAAATCAGTACACTGAAGCTTTCTTT
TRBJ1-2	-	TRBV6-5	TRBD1	CASSPDRVFYGYTF	TGTGCCAGCAGTCCTGACAGGGTTTTTTATGGCTACACCTTC
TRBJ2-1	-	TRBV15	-	CATSSGARGLQFF	TGTGCCACCAGCAGTGGCGCTAGGGGTTTACAGTTCTTC
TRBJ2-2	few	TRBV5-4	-	CASSLESGTGELFF	TGTGCCAGCAGCTTGGAATCAGGGACCGGGGAGCTGTTTTTT
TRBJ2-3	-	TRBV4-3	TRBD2	CASSQWGGRGTDTQYF	TGCGCCAGCAGCCAATGGGGGGGAAGGGGCACAGATACGCAGTATTTT
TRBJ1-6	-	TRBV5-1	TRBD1	CASSSTGSDSPLHF	TGCGCCAGCAGCTCGACAGGGTCTGATTCACCCCTCCACTTT